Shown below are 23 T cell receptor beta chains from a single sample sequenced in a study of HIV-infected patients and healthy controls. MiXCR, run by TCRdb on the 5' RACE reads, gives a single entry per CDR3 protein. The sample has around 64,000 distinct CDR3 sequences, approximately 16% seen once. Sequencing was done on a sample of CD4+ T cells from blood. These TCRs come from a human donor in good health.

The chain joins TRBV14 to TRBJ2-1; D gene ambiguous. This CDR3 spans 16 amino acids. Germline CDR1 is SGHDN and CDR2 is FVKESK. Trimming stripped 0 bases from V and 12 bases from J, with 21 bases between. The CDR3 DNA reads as TGTGCCAGCAGCCAAGATCTAGAACGGCCACAGACGTGGCAGTTCTTC. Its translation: CASSQDLERPQTWQFF.

CDR3 residues: CASSSGTGDDEQFF. The CDR3 coding sequence is TGTGCCAGCAGTAGCGGGACAGGGGACGATGAGCAGTTCTTC. The chain has TRBV12-3 or TRBV12-4 and TRBJ2-1, with TRBD1 matching 10 bases. The CDR3 sequence is 14 residues long. The V gene end was trimmed by 5 bases and the J gene end by 8 bases; junction bases not matched to a gene: 6.

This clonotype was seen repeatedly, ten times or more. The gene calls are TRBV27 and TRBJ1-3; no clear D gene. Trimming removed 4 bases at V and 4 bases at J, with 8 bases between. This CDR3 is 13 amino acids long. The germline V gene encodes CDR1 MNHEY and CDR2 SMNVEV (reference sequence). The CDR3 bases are TGTGCCAGCAGTTCTGGGATGGGAAACACCATATATTTT. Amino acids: CASSSGMGNTIYF.

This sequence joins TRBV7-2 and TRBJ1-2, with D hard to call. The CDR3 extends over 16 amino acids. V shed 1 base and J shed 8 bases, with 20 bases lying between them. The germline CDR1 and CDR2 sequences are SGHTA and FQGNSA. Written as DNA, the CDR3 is TGTGCCAGCAGCTTAGATACTAGAGGGAGGGTCGGCGGCTACACCTTC. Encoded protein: CASSLDTRGRVGGYTF.

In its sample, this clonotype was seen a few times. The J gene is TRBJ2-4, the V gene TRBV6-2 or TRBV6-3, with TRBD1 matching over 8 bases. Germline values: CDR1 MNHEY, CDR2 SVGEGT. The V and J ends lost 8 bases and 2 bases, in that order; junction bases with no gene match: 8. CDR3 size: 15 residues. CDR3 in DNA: TGTGCCAGCGAAAGGACAGGGACCACCAAAAACATTCAGTACTTC. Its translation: CASERTGTTKNIQYF.

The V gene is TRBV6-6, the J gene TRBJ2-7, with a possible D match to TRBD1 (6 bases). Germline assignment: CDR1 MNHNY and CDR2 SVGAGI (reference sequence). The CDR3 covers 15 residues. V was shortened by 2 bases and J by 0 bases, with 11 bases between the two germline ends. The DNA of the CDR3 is TGTGCCAGCAGTTACGGGGGCTCGAGCTCCTACGAGCAGTACTTC. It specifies CASSYGGSSSYEQYF.

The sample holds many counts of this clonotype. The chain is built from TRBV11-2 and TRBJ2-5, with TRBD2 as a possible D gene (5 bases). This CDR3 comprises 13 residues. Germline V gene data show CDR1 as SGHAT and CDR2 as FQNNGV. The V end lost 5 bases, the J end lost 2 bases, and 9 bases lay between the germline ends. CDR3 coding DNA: TGTGCCAGCAGCAAGCGGTCACAAGAGACCCAGTACTTC. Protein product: CASSKRSQETQYF.

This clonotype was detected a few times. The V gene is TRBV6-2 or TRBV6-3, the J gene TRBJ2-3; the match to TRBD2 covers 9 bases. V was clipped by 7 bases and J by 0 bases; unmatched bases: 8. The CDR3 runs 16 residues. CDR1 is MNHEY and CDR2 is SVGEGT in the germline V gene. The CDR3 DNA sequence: TGTGCCAGCACGAAAGGAGCGGGGGGAAGCACAGATACGCAGTATTTT. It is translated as CASTKGAGGSTDTQYF.

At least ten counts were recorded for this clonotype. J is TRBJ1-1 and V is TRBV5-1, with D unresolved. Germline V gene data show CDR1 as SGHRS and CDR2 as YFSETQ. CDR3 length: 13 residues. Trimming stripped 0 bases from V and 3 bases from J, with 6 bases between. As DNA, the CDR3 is TGCGCCAGCAGCTTGGCCTCAGACACTGAAGCTTTCTTT. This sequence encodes CASSLASDTEAFF.

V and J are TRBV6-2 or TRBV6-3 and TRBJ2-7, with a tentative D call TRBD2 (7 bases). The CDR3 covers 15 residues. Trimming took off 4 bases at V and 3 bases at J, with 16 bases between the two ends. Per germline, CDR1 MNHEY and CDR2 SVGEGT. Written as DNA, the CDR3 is TGTGCCAGCAGTTCAACAACAGGGAGGGTCTACGAGCAGTACTTC. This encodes CASSSTTGRVYEQYF.

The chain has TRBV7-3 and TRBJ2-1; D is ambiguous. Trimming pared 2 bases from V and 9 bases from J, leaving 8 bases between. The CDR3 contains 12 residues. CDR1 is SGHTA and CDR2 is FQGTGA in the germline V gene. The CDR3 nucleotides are TGTGCCAGCAGCTTATCAGGATTTGAGCAGTTCTTC. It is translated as CASSLSGFEQFF.

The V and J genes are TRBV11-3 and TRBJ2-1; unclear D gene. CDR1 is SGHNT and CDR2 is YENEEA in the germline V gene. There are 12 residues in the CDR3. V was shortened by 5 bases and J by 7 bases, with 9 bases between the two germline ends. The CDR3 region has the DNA TGTGCCAGCAGCCACCCTAGGAATGAGCAGTTCTTC. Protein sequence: CASSHPRNEQFF.

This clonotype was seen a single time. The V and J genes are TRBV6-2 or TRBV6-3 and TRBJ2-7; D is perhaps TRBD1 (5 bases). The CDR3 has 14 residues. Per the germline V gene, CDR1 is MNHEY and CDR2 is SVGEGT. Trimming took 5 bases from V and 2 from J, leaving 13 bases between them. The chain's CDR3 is CASSPWTTTYEQYF. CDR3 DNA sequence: TGTGCCAGCAGTCCATGGACAACAACCTACGAGCAGTACTTC.

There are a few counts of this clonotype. In nucleotides, the CDR3 is TGCAGTGCTGTAGGACTGAAAAACATTCAGTACTTC. It yields the protein CSAVGLKNIQYF. The J gene is TRBJ2-4, the V gene TRBV20-1, with D possibly TRBD2 on 5 matching bases. The CDR3 runs 12 residues. The germline V and J ends were trimmed by 5 bases and 4 bases, with 9 bases remaining between them. CDR1 and CDR2 (germline): DFQATT, SNEGSKA (reference sequence).

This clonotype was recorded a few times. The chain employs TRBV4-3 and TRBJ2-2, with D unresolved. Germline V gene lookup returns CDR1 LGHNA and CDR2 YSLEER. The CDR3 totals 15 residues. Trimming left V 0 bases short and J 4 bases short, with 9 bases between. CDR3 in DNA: TGCGCCAGCAGCCAAGATCCACGGCCCACCGGGGAGCTGTTTTTT. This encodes CASSQDPRPTGELFF.

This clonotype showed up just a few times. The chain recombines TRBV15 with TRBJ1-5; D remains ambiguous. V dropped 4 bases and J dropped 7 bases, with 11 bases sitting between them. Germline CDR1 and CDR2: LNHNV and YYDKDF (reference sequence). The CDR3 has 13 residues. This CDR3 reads CATSTLVGQPQHF. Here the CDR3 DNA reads TGTGCCACCAGCACCCTAGTCGGGCAGCCCCAGCATTTT.

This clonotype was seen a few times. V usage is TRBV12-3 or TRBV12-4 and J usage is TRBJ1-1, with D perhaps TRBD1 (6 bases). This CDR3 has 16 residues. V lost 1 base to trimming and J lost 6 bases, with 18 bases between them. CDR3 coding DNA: TGTGCCAGCAGTTTAGGAAGGGGACACCTGAAAGCTGAAGCTTTCTTT. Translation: CASSLGRGHLKAEAFF.

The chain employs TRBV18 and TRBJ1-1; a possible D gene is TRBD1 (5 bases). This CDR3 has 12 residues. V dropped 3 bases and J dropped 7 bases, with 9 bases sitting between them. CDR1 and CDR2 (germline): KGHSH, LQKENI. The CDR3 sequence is CASSPRDGEAFF. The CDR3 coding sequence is TGTGCCAGCTCACCCCGGGACGGTGAAGCTTTCTTT.

CDR3 coding DNA: TGTGCCAGCACCCTTTGGGGGGGCGAGGCTGAAGCTTTCTTT. This encodes CASTLWGGEAEAFF. V usage is TRBV28 and J usage is TRBJ1-1; D possibly corresponds to TRBD1 (6 bases). The ends were cut back, 7 bases at V and 6 bases at J, with 18 bases in the middle. The CDR3 consists of 14 residues. In germline, CDR1 is MDHEN, CDR2 SYDVKM.

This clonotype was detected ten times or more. The CDR3 spells CASSYLKFGTRGANEQFF. For the CDR3, the DNA is TGTGCCAGCAGTTACTTGAAGTTTGGGACTAGAGGGGCCAATGAGCAGTTCTTC. This chain links TRBV6-2 or TRBV6-3 with TRBJ2-1; 8 bases are shared with TRBD2. CDR3 length equals 18 residues. Germline V gene data show CDR1 as MNHEY and CDR2 as SVGEGT. V lost 1 base to trimming and J lost 6 bases; unmatched junction nucleotides: 14.

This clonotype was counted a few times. CDR3 nucleotide sequence: TGTGCCAGCAGTTTCCGGGGCCCCCAAGAGACCCAGTACTTC. Amino acids: CASSFRGPQETQYF. The V call is TRBV12-3 or TRBV12-4, the J call TRBJ2-5, with D perhaps given as TRBD1 or TRBD2 (5 bases each). This CDR3 has 14 residues. Deletions cut 3 bases from V and 1 base from J, with 9 bases between.

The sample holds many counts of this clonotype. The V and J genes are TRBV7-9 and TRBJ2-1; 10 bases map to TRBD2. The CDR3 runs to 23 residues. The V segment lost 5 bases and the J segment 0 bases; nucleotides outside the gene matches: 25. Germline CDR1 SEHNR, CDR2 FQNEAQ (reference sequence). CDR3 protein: CASSLKGSQPSGRAWVSYNEQFF. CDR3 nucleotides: TGTGCCAGCAGCCTAAAAGGTAGCCAGCCAAGCGGGAGGGCATGGGTCTCCTACAATGAGCAGTTCTTC. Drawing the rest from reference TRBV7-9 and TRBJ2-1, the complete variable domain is DTGVSQNPRHKITKRGQNVTFRCDPISEHNRLYWYRQTLGQGPEFLTYFQNEAQLEKSRLLSDRFSAERPKGSFSTLEIQRTEQGDSAMYLCASSLKGSQPSGRAWVSYNEQFFGPGTRLTVL.

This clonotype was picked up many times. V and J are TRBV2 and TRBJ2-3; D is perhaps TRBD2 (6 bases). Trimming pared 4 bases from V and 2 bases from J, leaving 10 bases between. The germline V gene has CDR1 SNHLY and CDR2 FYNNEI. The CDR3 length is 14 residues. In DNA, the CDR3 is TGTGCCAGCAGTGCAACTAGCCCCACAGATACGCAGTATTTT. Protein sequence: CASSATSPTDTQYF.